This entry concerns a single T cell receptor (beta chain). Its antigen is still unknown. Trimming removed 7 bases at V and 2 bases at J, with 27 bases between. CDR3 size: 18 residues. Per germline, CDR1 SGHDT and CDR2 YYEEEE. These data belong to a study of cytomegalovirus exposure and HLA in healthy donors. Notes on the study in general: In vitro confirmation showed a few CMV-associated chains to be CMV antigen specific. Productive rates of about 90% or about 30% were seen for most TCR beta V segments in an earlier analysis.

The PCR employed 60 Vbeta primers together with 13 Jbeta primers. The data were produced by immunoSEQ multiplex PCR, yet TCRdb's version contains in-frame clones alone and is incomplete. The sample holds under 200,000 clones, under 90% seen once. The sample was PBMCs. The chain combines TRBV5-6 with TRBJ1-2, with D maybe TRBD1 (6 bases). This clonotype originated in a man aged 18-30 years in good health and CMV-seronegative. The CDR3 sequence: CASFFPRGKGTTNYGYTF. DNA for the CDR3: TGTGCCAGCTTTTTTCCTAGGGGGAAGGGAACAACCAACTATGGCTACACCTTC.